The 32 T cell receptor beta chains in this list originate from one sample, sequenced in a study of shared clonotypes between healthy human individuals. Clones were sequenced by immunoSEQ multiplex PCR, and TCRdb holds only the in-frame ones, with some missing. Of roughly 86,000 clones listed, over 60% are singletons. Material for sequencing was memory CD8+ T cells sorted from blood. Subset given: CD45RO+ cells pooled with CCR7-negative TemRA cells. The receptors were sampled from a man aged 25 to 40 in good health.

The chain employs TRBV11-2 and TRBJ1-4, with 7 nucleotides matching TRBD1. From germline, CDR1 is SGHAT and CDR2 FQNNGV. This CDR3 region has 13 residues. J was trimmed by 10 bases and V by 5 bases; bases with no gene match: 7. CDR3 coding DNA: TGTGCCAGCAGCCCCAGGGGGGTGGGAAAACTGTTTTTT. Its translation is CASSPRGVGKLFF.

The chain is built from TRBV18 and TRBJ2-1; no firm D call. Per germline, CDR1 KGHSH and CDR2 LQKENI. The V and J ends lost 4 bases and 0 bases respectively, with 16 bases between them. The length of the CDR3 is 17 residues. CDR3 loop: CASSLYSTSDSYNEQFF. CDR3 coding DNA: TGTGCCAGCTCACTATACTCTACCTCCGACTCCTACAATGAGCAGTTCTTC.

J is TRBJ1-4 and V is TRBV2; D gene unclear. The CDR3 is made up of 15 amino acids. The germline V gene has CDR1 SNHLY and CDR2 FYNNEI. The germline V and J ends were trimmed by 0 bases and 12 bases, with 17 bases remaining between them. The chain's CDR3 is CASSEALGPAQELFF. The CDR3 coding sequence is TGTGCCAGCAGTGAAGCGCTTGGCCCCGCGCAAGAACTGTTTTTT.

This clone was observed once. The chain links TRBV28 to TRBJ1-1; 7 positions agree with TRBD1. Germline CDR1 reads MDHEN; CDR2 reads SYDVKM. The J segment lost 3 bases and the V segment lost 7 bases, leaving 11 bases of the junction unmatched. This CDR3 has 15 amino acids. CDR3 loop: CASTKDRVRDTEAFF. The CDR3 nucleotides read TGTGCCAGCACCAAAGACAGGGTCAGGGACACTGAAGCTTTCTTT.

CDR3 region: CASSLGRGWDYEQYF. The CDR3 coding sequence is TGTGCCAGCAGCTTGGGTAGGGGCTGGGACTACGAGCAGTACTTC. V and J are TRBV5-5 and TRBJ2-7; D might be TRBD1 (5 bases). Germline V gives CDR1 SGHKS, CDR2 YYEKEE (reference sequence). The CDR3 sequence is 15 residues long. V was cut by 0 bases and J by 3 bases, with 13 bases left in between.

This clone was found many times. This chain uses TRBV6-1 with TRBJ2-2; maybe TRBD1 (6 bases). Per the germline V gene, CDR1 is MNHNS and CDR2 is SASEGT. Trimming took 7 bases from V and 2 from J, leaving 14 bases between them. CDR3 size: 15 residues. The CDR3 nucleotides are TGTGCCAGCACCCGAAAGGGGGAAAACACCGGGGAGCTGTTTTTT. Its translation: CASTRKGENTGELFF.

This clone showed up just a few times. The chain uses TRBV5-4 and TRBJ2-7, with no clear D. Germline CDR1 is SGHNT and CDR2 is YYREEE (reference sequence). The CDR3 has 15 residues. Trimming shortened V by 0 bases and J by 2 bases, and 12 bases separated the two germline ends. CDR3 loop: CASSLGFANPYEQYF. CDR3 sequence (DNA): TGTGCCAGCAGCTTGGGTTTCGCAAACCCCTACGAGCAGTACTTC.

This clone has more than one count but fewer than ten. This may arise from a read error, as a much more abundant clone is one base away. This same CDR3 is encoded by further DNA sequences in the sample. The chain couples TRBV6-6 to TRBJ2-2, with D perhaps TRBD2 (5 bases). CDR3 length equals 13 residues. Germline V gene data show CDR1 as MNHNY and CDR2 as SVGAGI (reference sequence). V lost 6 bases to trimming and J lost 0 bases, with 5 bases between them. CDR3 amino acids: CASRDSNTGELFF. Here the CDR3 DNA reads TGTGCCAGCAGGGACTCGAACACCGGGGAGCTGTTTTTT.

The CDR3 nucleotides are TGTGCCAGCAGTGAATCTAGCGGGACCGACTACAATGAGCAGTTCTTC. It is translated as CASSESSGTDYNEQFF. V usage is TRBV25-1 and J usage is TRBJ2-1, with 9 bases matching TRBD2. The CDR3 runs 16 residues. V was pared by 1 base and J by 3 bases, with 4 bases of the junction left unmatched. Germline loops: CDR1 MGHDK, CDR2 SYGVNS.

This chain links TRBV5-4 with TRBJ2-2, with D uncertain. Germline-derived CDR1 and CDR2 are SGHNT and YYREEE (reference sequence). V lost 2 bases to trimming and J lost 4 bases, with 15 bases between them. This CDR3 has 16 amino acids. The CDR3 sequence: CASSLKDALSTGELFF. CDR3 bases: TGTGCCAGCAGCTTAAAGGACGCTCTCAGCACCGGGGAGCTGTTTTTT.

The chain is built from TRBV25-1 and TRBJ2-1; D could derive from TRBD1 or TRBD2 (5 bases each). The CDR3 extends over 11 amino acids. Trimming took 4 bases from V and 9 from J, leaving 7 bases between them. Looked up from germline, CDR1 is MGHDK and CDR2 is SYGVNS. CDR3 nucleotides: TGTGCCAGCAGTGTCGGGACTGAGCAGTTCTTC. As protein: CASSVGTEQFF.

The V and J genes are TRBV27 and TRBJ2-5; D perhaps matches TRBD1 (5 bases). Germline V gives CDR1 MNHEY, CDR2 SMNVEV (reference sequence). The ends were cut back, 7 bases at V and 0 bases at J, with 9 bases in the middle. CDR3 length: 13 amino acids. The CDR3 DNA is TGTGCCAGCAAATCAGGGAACCAAGAGACCCAGTACTTC. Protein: CASKSGNQETQYF.

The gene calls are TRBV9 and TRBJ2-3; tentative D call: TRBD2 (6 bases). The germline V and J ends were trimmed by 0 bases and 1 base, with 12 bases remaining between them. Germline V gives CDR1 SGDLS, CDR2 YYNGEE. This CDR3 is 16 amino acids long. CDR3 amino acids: CASSVGVERGTDTQYF. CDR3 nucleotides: TGTGCCAGCAGCGTAGGGGTGGAGCGGGGCACAGATACGCAGTATTTT.

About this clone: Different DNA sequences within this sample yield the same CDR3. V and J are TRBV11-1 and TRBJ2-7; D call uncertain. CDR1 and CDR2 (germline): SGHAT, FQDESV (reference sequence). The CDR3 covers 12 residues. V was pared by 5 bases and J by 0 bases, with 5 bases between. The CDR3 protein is CASSTRSYEQYF. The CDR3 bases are TGTGCCAGCAGCACCCGCTCCTACGAGCAGTACTTC.

CDR3 sequence: CASSWPPTGTGGKGEQFF. The CDR3 coding sequence is TGTGCCAGCAGCTGGCCCCCAACAGGGACAGGGGGTAAGGGTGAGCAGTTCTTC. The rearrangement links TRBV7-9 to TRBJ2-1, with 11 bases aligning to TRBD1. The V gene end was trimmed by 4 bases and the J gene end by 9 bases; junction bases not matched to a gene: 17. The length of the CDR3 is 18 residues. Germline V gives CDR1 SEHNR, CDR2 FQNEAQ (reference sequence).

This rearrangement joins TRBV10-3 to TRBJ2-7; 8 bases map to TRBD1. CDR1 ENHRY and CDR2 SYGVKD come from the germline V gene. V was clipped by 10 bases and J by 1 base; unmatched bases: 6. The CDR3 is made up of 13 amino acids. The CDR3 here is CATGTGMSYEQYF. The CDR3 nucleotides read TGTGCCACCGGGACAGGTATGTCCTACGAGCAGTACTTC.

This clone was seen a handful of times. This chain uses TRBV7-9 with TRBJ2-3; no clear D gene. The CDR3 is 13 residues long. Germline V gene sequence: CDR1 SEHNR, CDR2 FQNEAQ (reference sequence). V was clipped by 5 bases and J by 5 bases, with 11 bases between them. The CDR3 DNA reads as TGTGCCAGCAGCGAGTCCCAGGTAGATACGCAGTATTTT. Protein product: CASSESQVDTQYF.

CDR3 region: CASSRKTGTEAFF. The CDR3 DNA sequence: TGTGCCAGCAGCCGCAAAACCGGAACTGAAGCTTTCTTT. The V call is TRBV7-6, the J call TRBJ1-1; D is unresolved. Trimming took 5 bases from V and 5 from J, leaving 12 bases between them. The CDR3 sequence is 13 residues long. Looked up from germline, CDR1 is SGHVS and CDR2 is FNYEAQ.

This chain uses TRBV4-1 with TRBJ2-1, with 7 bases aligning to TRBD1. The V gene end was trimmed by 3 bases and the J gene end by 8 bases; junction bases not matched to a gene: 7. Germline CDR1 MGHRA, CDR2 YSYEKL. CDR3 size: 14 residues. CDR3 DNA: TGCGCCAGCAGCCAGGTCTTAACAGGGGATGAGCAGTTCTTC. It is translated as CASSQVLTGDEQFF.

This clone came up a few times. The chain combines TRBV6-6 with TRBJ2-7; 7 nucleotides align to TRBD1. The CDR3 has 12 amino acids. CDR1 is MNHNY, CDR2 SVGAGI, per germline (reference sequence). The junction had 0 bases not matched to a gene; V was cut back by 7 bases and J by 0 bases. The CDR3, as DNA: TGTGCCAGCAAGGGGGCCTCCTACGAGCAGTACTTC. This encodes CASKGASYEQYF.

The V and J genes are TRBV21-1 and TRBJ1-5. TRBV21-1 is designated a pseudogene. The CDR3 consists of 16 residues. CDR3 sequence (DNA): TGTGCCAGCAGCGAAAGGCTACATTGGCATCATCAGCCCCAGCATTTT. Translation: CASSERLHWHHQPQHF.

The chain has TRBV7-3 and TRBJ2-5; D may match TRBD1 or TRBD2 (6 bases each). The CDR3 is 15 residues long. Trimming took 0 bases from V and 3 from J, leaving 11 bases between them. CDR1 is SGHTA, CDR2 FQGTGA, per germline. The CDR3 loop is CASSLTGGREETQYF. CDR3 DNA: TGTGCCAGCAGCTTAACCGGGGGCAGGGAAGAGACCCAGTACTTC.

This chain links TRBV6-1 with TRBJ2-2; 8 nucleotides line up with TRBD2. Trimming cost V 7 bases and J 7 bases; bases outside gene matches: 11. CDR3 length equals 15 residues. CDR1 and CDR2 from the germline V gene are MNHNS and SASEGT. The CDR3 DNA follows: TGTGCCAGCACCCTATTAAGCGGGGGACACGGGGAGCTGTTTTTT. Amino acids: CASTLLSGGHGELFF.

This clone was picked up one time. This CDR3 reads CSVEMGPLNNEQFF. CDR3 in DNA: TGCAGCGTGGAGATGGGACCGTTAAACAATGAGCAGTTCTTC. This chain joins TRBV29-1 and TRBJ2-1, with D tentatively TRBD1 or TRBD2 (5 bases each). Germline V gene sequence: CDR1 SQVTM, CDR2 ANQGSEA. V was trimmed by 6 bases and J by 5 bases, leaving 17 bases between them. The CDR3 runs 14 residues.

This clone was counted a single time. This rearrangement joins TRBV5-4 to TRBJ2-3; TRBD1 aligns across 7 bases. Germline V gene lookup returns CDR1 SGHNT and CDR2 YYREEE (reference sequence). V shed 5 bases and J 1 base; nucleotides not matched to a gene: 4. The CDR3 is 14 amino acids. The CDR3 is CASRQGQGTDTQYF. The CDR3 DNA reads TGTGCCAGCAGGCAAGGACAGGGCACAGATACGCAGTATTTT. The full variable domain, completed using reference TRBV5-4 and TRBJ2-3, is ETGVTQSPTHLIKTRGQQVTLRCSSQSGHNTVSWYQQALGQGPQFIFQYYREEENGRGNFPPRFSGLQFPNYSSELNVNALELDDSALYLCASRQGQGTDTQYFGPGTRLTVL.

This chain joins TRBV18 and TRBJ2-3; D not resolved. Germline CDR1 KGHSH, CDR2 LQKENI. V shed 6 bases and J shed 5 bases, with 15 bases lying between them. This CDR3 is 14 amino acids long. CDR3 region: CASSTSWVLDTQYF. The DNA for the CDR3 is TGTGCCAGCTCCACCAGTTGGGTGTTAGATACGCAGTATTTT.

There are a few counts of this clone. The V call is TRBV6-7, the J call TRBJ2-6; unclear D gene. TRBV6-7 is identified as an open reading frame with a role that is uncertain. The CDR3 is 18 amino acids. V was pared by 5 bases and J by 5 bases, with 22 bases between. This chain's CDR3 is CASSHGWRLQSRANVLTF. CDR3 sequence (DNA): TGTGCCAGCAGTCACGGTTGGCGTTTACAAAGTCGGGCCAACGTCCTGACTTTC.

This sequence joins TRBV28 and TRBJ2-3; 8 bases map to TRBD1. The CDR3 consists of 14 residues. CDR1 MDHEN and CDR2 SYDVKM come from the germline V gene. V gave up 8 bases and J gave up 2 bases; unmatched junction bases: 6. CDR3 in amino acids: CASQGQASTDTQYF. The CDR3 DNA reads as TGTGCCAGCCAGGGACAGGCGTCCACAGATACGCAGTATTTT.

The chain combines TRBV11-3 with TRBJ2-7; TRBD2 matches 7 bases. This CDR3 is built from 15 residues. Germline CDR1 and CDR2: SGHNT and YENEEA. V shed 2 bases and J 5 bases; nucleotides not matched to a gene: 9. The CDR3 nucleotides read TGTGCCAGCAGCTTAAACGGGGGGTCCCCTAACGAGCAGTACTTC. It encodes CASSLNGGSPNEQYF.

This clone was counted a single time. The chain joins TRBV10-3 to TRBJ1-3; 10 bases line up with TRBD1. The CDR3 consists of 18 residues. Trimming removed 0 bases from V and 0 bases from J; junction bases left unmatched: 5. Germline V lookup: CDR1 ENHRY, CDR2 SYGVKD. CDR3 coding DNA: TGTGCCATCAGTGAGTCATTGACAGGGGGCCGCTCTGGAAACACCATATATTTT. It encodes CAISESLTGGRSGNTIYF.

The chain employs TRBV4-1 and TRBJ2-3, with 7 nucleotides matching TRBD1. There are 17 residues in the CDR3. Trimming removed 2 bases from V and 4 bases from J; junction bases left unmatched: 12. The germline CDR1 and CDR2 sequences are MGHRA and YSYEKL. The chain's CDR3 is CASSQLGQGVRADTQYF. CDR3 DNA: TGCGCCAGCAGCCAACTAGGGCAGGGGGTCCGCGCAGATACGCAGTATTTT.

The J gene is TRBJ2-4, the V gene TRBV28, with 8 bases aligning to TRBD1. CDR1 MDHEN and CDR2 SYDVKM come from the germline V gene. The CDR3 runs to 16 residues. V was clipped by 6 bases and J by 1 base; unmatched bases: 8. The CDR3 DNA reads TGTGCCAGCAGCCGAGGACAGGGCGGTGCCAAAAACATTCAGTACTTC. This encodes CASSRGQGGAKNIQYF.